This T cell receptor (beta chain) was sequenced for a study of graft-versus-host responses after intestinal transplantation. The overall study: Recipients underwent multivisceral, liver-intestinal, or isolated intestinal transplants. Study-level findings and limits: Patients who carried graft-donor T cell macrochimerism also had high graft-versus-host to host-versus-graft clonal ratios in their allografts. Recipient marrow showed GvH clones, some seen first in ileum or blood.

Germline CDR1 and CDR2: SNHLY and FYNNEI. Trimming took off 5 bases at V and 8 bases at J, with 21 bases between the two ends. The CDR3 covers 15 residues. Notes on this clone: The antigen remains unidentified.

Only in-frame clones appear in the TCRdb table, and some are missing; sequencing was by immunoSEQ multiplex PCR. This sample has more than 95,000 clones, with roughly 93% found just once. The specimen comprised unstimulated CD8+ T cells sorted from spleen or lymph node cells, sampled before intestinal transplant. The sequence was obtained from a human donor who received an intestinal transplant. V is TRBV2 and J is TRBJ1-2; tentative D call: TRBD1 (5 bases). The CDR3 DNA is TGTGCCAGCAGTCCGAGGGGCCCAGTGGCAGGCGGCTACACCTTC. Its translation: CASSPRGPVAGGYTF. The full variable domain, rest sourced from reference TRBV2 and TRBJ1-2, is EPEVTQTPSHQVTQMGQEVILRCVPISNHLYFYWYRQILGQKVEFLVSFYNNEISEKSEIFDDQFSVERPDGSNFTLKIRSTKLEDSAMYFCASSPRGPVAGGYTFGSGTRLTVV.